This T cell receptor beta chain was captured in a study of blood T cells in healthy people across ages. Study details: Template-switching capture recovered about one barcoded beta molecule per two T cells.

CDR1 LGHNA and CDR2 YSLEER come from the germline V gene. CDR3 length: 14 residues. Trimming pared 1 base from V and 6 bases from J, leaving 12 bases between. Through a sample-barcoded 5' primer and a J-beta primer mix, a second PCR was run for roughly 7 to 11 cycles. MiXCR, run by TCRdb on the 5' RACE reads, gives a single entry per CDR3 protein. Seen here are about 930,000 distinct CDR3 sequences, almost 30% observed once, and the top ten hold about 9.4%. Ten or more counts support this clonotype. The antigen is undetermined. Study-level points and caveats: Those diversity estimates obtained from one million T cells were thought to be underestimates.

A further study also used this sample, focusing on T cells of mothers and their children.

The chain has TRBV4-3 and TRBJ1-2; no clear D. Sequenced sample: blood. The clonotype originates from a woman aged 40 to 50 in good health. In DNA form, the CDR3 reads TGCGCCAGCAGCCAAGGCCGGCAGTCGGATGGCTACACCTTC. Its protein is CASSQGRQSDGYTF.